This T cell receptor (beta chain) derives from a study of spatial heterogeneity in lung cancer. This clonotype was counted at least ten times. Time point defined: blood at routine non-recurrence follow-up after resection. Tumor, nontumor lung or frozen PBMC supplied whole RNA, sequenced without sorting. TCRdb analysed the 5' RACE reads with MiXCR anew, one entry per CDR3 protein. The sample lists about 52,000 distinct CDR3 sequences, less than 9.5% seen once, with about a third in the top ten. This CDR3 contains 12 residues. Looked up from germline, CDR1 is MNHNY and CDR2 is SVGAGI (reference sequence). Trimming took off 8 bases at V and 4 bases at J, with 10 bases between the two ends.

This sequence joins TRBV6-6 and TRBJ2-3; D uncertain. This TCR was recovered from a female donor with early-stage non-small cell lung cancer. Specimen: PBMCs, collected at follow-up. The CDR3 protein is CASAPGPDTQYF. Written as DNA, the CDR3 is TGTGCCAGCGCTCCTGGGCCAGATACGCAGTATTTT.